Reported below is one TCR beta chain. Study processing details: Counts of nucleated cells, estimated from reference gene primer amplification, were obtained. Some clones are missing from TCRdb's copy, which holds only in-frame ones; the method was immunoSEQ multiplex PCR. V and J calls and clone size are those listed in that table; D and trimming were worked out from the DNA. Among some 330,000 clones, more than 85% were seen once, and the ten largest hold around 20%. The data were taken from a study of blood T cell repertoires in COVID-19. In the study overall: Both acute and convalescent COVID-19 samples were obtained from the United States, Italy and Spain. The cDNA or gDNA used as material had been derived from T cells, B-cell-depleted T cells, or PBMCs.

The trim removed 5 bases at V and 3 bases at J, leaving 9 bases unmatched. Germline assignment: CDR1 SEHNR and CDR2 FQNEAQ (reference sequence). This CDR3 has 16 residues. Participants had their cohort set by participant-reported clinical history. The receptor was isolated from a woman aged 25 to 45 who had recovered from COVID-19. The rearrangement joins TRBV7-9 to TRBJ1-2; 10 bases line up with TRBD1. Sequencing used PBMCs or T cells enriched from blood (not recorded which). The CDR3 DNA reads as TGTGCCAGCAGCCCGAAAGACAGGGGGCATGACTATGGCTACACCTTC. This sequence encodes CASSPKDRGHDYGYTF.